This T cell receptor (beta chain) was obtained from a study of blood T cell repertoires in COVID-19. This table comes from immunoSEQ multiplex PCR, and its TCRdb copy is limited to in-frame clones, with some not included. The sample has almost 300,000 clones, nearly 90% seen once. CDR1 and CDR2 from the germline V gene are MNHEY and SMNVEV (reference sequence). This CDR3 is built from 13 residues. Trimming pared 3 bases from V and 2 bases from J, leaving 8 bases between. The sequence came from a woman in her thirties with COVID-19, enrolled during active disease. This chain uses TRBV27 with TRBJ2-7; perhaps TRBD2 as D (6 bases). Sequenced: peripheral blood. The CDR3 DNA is TGTGCCAGCAGTTTGTGGGGGGCCTACGAGCAGTACTTC. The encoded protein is CASSLWGAYEQYF.